This T cell receptor (beta chain) appears in the sequencing data of a study of T and B cells in COVID-19 patients. Study-wide findings and caveats: CD4+, regulatory T cell, CD8+ and sorted SARS-CoV-2-responsive or tetramer+ T cells were not yet sequenced.

V was shortened by 5 bases and J by 2 bases, with 19 bases between the two germline ends. Germline V lookup: CDR1 DFQATT, CDR2 SNEGSKA (reference sequence). This CDR3 contains 16 residues. BIOMED2 TRB-A/B primer pools were used in multiplex TRB PCR. TCRdb analysed the multiplex PCR reads with MiXCR anew, one entry per CDR3 protein. The sample records roughly 10,000 distinct CDR3 sequences, 33% being singletons. In the case of this clonotype: Its antigen is not identified.

TRB was amplified from about 260-540 ng of blood genomic DNA. The sample taken for sequencing was blood. The receptor was derived from a human donor with active COVID-19. The chain combines TRBV20-1 with TRBJ1-5; tentative D call: TRBD1 (5 bases). CDR3 DNA sequence: TGCAGTGCTTATCGACGCGGGGGAGTGGGCAATCAGCCCCAGCATTTT. Its protein product is CSAYRRGGVGNQPQHF.